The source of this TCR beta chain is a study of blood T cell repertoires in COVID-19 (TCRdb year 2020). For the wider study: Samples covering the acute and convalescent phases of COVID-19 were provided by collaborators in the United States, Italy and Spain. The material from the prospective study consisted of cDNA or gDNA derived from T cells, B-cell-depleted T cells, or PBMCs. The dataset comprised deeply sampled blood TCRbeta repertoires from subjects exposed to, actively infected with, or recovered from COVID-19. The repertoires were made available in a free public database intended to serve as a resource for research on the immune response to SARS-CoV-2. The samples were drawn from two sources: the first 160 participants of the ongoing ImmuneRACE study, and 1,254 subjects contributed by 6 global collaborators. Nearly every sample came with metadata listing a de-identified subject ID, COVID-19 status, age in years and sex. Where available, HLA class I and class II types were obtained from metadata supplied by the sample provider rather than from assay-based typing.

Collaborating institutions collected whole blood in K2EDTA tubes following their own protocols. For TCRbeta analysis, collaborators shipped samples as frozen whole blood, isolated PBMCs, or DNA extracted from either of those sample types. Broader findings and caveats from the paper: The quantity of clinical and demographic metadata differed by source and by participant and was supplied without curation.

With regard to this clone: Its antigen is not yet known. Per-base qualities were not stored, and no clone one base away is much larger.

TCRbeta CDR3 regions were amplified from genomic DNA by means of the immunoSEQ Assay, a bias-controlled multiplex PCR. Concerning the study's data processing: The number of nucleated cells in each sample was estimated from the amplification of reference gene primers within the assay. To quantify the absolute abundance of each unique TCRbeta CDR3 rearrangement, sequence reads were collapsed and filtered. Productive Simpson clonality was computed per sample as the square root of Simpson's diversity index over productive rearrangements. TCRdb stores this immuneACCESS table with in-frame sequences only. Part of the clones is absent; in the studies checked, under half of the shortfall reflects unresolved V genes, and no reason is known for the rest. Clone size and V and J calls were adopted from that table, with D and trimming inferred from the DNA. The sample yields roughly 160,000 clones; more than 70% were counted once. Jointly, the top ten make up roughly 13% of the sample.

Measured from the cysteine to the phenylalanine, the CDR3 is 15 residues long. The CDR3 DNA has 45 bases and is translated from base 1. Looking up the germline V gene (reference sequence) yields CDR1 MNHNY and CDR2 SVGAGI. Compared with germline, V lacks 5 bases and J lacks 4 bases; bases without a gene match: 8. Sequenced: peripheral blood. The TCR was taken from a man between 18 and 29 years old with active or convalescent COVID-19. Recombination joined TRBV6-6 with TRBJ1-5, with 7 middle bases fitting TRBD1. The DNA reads TGTGCCAGCAGTGACTTAGGACAGGCTAATCAGCCCCAGCATTTT. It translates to CASSDLGQANQPQHF.